This T cell receptor (beta chain) was retrieved from a study of blood T cells in healthy people across ages. General study findings and limits: Higher diversity, along with more naive CD4+ cells, distinguished long-lived donors from aged donors.

This clonotype turned up a few times. What it recognizes is unknown. Trimming cost V 5 bases and J 7 bases, with 14 bases left between them. The CDR3 totals 14 residues. The germline CDR1 and CDR2 sequences are SGHTA and FQGTGA. Next came a second PCR, run for about 7 to 12 cycles, which used a sample-barcoded 5' primer along with a J-beta primer mix. TCRdb passed the 5' RACE reads through MiXCR, listing each CDR3 protein once. This table holds 450,000 to 700,000 distinct CDR3 sequences, approximately 27% found once. The V call is TRBV7-3, the J call TRBJ1-4; D is perhaps TRBD1 (5 bases). The sequencing sample was made of blood. This clonotype originated in a woman in her 70s in good health. DNA for the CDR3: TGTGCCAGCAGCACCGAGGGGAGTAGTGAAAAACTGTTTTTT. It is translated as CASSTEGSSEKLFF. The full variable domain, rest sourced from reference TRBV7-3 and TRBJ1-4, is GAGVSQTPSNKVTEKGKYVELRCDPISGHTALYWYRQSLGQGPEFLIYFQGTGAADDSGLPNDRFFAVRPEGSVSTLKIQRTERGDSAVYLCASSTEGSSEKLFFGSGTQLSVL.